These T cell receptor beta chains were read from a single sample in a study of CD4 T cells in relation to SARS-CoV-2 and coronaviruses. TCRdb's copy holds only in-frame clones and misses some; the assay was immunoSEQ multiplex PCR. The sample consists of tens of thousands of clones, about nine tenths of them appearing once. The material sequenced was memory CD4+ T cells from PBMCs. The receptors were gathered from a human donor in good health. The CDR3 runs from the conserved cysteine through the conserved F or W. D genes are given only for firm matches. Expanded clones are given a class, and other clones once, few, many or no size at all.

TRBV27	TRBJ1-2	TRBD1	.	TGTGCCAGCAGTTTATCTGCGACAGGGCCCTCGGGTGGCTACACCTTC	CASSLSATGPSGGYTF
TRBV15	TRBJ1-2	.	.	TGTGCCACCAGCAGGAACAGTCGACTGGACTATGGCTACACCTTC	CATSRNSRLDYGYTF
TRBV7-3	TRBJ2-1	.	.	TGTGCCAGCAGCTATCGGTTCAGCGGAGCCTACAATGAGCAGTTCTTC	CASSYRFSGAYNEQFF
TRBV6-5	TRBJ2-1	.	.	TGTGCCAGCACCGCCTTGAAGTGGCCCTGGCGGTTCTTC	CASTALKWPWRFF
TRBV7-9	TRBJ1-6	.	.	TGTGCCAGCAGCCTACAGGGTGGATCACCCCTCCACTTT	CASSLQGGSPLHF
TRBV9	TRBJ2-3	TRBD2	.	TGTGCCAGCAGCGGATCACTTACTAGCGGGACGCAGTATTTT	CASSGSLTSGTQYF
TRBV4-2	TRBJ2-1	.	.	TGTGCCAGCAGCGAGGCAGCCCTTGGTGGCCATGAGCAGTTCTTC	CASSEAALGGHEQFF
TRBV24-1	TRBJ2-3	.	.	TGTGCCACCAGTGATGGGGGAAGAGGGAGGGATACGCAGTATTTT	CATSDGGRGRDTQYF
TRBV5-1	TRBJ2-2	.	.	TGCGCCAGCAGCCCGGAGGCGAGCACCGGGGAGCTGTTTTTT	CASSPEASTGELFF
TRBV5-6	TRBJ2-7	TRBD1	.	TGTGCCAGCAGCGTGGACAGGACCTCCTACGAGCAGTACTTC	CASSVDRTSYEQYF
TRBV29-1	TRBJ2-7	.	once	TGCAGCGTTTACTTCTTACAGATGGGGGCTGGCGAGCAGTACTTC	CSVYFLQMGAGEQYF
TRBV9	TRBJ1-4	TRBD1	few	TGTGCCAGCAGTCGGACAGGCGGCGAAAAACTGTTTTTT	CASSRTGGEKLFF
TRBV5-8	TRBJ2-6	TRBD1	.	TGTGCCAGCAGCTTGGACAGGGGCGGTGGGGCCAACGTCCTGACTTTC	CASSLDRGGGANVLTF
TRBV25-1	TRBJ1-6	.	few	TGTGCCAGCAGTGGAATGGCAGGGGCTGGTTCACCCCTCCACTTT	CASSGMAGAGSPLHF
TRBV25-1	TRBJ2-3	TRBD2	.	TGTGCCAGCAGCGCGGAATTTAGCGGGGGTCGGAATACGCAGTATTTT	CASSAEFSGGRNTQYF
TRBV30	TRBJ2-2	TRBD2	.	TGTGCCTATAAGACTAGCGGAACGAACACCGGGGAGCTGTTTTTT	CAYKTSGTNTGELFF
TRBV3-1/TRBV3-2	TRBJ1-6	.	few	TGTGCCAGCAGCCGGGGAGCCCTAGTCTATAATTCACCCCTCCACTTT	CASSRGALVYNSPLHF
TRBV7-9	TRBJ2-3	TRBD2	.	TGTGCCAGCAGCTTAGGGAGGGGAGGGACAGATACGCAGTATTTT	CASSLGRGGTDTQYF
TRBV12-5	TRBJ2-3	.	.	TGTGCTAGTGGTCAACAGGGAAGCACAGATACGCAGTATTTT	CASGQQGSTDTQYF
TRBV19	TRBJ1-3	TRBD1	.	TGTGCCAGCAGTTCCAGGGGGCGAGGAAACACCATATATTTT	CASSSRGRGNTIYF
TRBV18	TRBJ1-6	.	.	TGTGCCAGCTCACCTTGGGACGTAGGCTCCTATAATTCACCCCTCCACTTT	CASSPWDVGSYNSPLHF
TRBV10-3	TRBJ2-5	.	once	TGTGCCATCAGTGCTAGCCAAGAGACCCAGTACTTC	CAISASQETQYF
TRBV28	TRBJ1-2	.	.	TGTGCCAGCAGGGGCGGGGAGATTAGTGGCTACACCTTC	CASRGGEISGYTF
TRBV6-5	TRBJ1-4	.	.	TGTGCCAGCAGTTACCGGGACACTAATGAAAAACTGTTTTTT	CASSYRDTNEKLFF
TRBV6-1	TRBJ2-4	.	.	TGTGCCAGCAGTGAAGCCGCAGGCCCCGGCGGAGGCATTCAGTACTTC	CASSEAAGPGGGIQYF
TRBV7-3	TRBJ2-5	.	.	TGTGCCAGCAGCTTAATCGGGCGGGTGGTCCAAGAGACCCAGTACTTC	CASSLIGRVVQETQYF
TRBV11-2	TRBJ2-5	TRBD2	.	TGTGCCAGCAGCCACTTTACCGGGGGGGAGACCCAGTACTTC	CASSHFTGGETQYF
TRBV7-2	TRBJ1-2	.	.	TGTGCCAGCAGCTTAGGGGGGGGGTGGAGGGGTTATGGCTACACCTTC	CASSLGGGWRGYGYTF
TRBV27	TRBJ2-1	TRBD1	.	TGTGCCAGCAACCCTGCCCGCGACAGGGTGGGCAATGAGCAGTTCTTC	CASNPARDRVGNEQFF
TRBV2	TRBJ1-4	TRBD1	.	TGTGCCAGCACCACAGGGGGATTGAGAACTAATGAAAAACTGTTTTTT	CASTTGGLRTNEKLFF
TRBV15	TRBJ2-1	TRBD2	.	TGTGCCACCAGCAGGGAATCTACGAGCGGGATGGTCGGTCCATCTGCCTACAATGAGCAGTTCTTC	CATSRESTSGMVGPSAYNEQFF
TRBV11-2	TRBJ2-7	.	.	TGTGCCAGCTCAAGGGCTGAATCCTCCTACGAGCAGTACTTC	CASSRAESSYEQYF
TRBV5-3	TRBJ2-6	.	.	TGTGCCAGAAGCTTGTTGTTTGCTGGGGCCAACGTCCTGACTTTC	CARSLLFAGANVLTF
TRBV3-1/TRBV3-2	TRBJ2-3	.	.	TGTGCCAGCAGCCAAGCAAACCCATCAGATACGCAGTATTTT	CASSQANPSDTQYF
TRBV10-3	TRBJ2-2	TRBD2	.	TGTGCCATCAGTGAGACTAGCGGATCCCTTGGGACCGGGGAGCTGTTTTTT	CAISETSGSLGTGELFF
TRBV7-6	TRBJ1-6	.	once	TGTGCCAGCAGCCCCACTAGCTCCTATAATTCACCCCTCCACTTT	CASSPTSSYNSPLHF
TRBV2	TRBJ1-2	.	once	TGTGCCAGCAGTCGTCAGGAGAACTATGGCTACACCTTC	CASSRQENYGYTF
TRBV5-8	TRBJ1-5	TRBD1	once	TGTGCCAGCAGCGCCGGACAGGGGTCAAAACAGCCCCAGCATTTT	CASSAGQGSKQPQHF
TRBV24-1	TRBJ2-5	.	.	TGTGCCACCTCGCAAGGCCCAGAGACCCAGTACTTC	CATSQGPETQYF
TRBV6-1	TRBJ2-5	.	once	TGTGCCAGCAGTGAAGCCGGACTGGGGAAGACCCAGTACTTC	CASSEAGLGKTQYF
TRBV5-1	TRBJ1-2	TRBD1	few	TGCGCCAGCACCAACAGGGGGTTGAATGGCTACACCTTC	CASTNRGLNGYTF
TRBV7-9	TRBJ1-3	TRBD1	.	TGTGCCAGCAGCTTAGCGACAGGGAAATTCCACACCATATATTTT	CASSLATGKFHTIYF
TRBV5-4	TRBJ1-5	.	.	TGTGCCAGCAGCTTGGGAGGGCGGGGGCATCAGCCCCAGCATTTT	CASSLGGRGHQPQHF
TRBV7-9	TRBJ2-5	TRBD2	.	TGTGCCAGCAGCCTACGACTAGCGGGACAAGAGACCCAGTACTTC	CASSLRLAGQETQYF
TRBV14	TRBJ1-2	TRBD1	.	TGTGCCAGCAGCTACCCTGACAGGGGAGGCTACACCTTC	CASSYPDRGGYTF
TRBV6-5	TRBJ2-3	.	.	TGTGCCAGCAGTTCCCCTGGGGCAGATACGCAGTATTTT	CASSSPGADTQYF
TRBV19	TRBJ2-5	TRBD2	.	TGTGCCAGTAGTACCGGGACTAGCGCAGAGACCCAGTACTTC	CASSTGTSAETQYF
TRBV7-2	TRBJ2-1	.	.	TGTGCCAGCAGCTTGGGCCAGCAAAACAATGAGCAGTTCTTC	CASSLGQQNNEQFF